This TCR beta chain was documented in a study of OX40 agonist ivuxolimab in advanced cancers. About the research overall: The dose of intravenous ivuxolimab that patients received every 2 weeks ranged from 0.01 to 10 mg/kg. Mean age approximately 55 years, range roughly 20 to 85; approximately 83% male.

Whole-study results and caveats: Both CD4+ and CD8+ T cell populations in blood had undergone clonal expansion by week 6 at 0.1 to 3.0 mg/kg.

Individuals having autoimmune disease history or systemic immunosuppression were not enrolled. The protocol was immunoSEQ multiplex PCR, while the TCRdb copy is restricted to in-frame clones and leaves out a portion. The sample has tens of thousands of clones; about four fifths are singletons. There are 16 residues in the CDR3. The V segment lost 4 bases and the J segment 1 base; nucleotides outside the gene matches: 10. Germline V gene lookup returns CDR1 SGHRS and CDR2 YFSETQ. A word on this clone: Its antigen is unidentified.

Sequenced here: CD4+ or CD8+ T cells sorted from blood, sampled in a trial of the OX40 agonist ivuxolimab. The chain links TRBV5-1 to TRBJ2-5; 7 bases are a match to TRBD1. The receptor's source is an adult with an advanced solid tumor such as melanoma, head and neck, liver or kidney cancer. The CDR3 DNA is TGCGCCAGCAGCCCTTGGGGACAGCGACCCCAAGAGACCCAGTACTTC. This translates into CASSPWGQRPQETQYF.